The subject of this entry is one T cell receptor beta chain. Each CDR3 protein is one row after TCRdb ran MiXCR on the 5' RACE reads. The data contain approximately 260,000 distinct CDR3 sequences, 16% of them seen just once; the ten biggest clones take up 22%. The sample originates from a study of T-cell memory formation after mild COVID-19. Per germline, CDR1 SGHTA and CDR2 FQGNSA. The CDR3 length is 17 residues. V shed 1 base, J shed 5 bases, and the junction held 10 bases outside the gene matches. The genes are TRBV7-2 and TRBJ2-5, with TRBD2 matching 10 bases. The sample comprised PBMCs or a T cell subset sorted from them (not recorded which). This sequence originates from a man between 18 and 35 years old who had mild COVID-19 (a few samples of this study predate the infection). Cell type and time point are not known. In nucleotides, the CDR3 is TGTGCCAGCAGCTTAGGAGGGGTTAGCGGGGGGATGGAGACCCAGTACTTC. Translating it yields CASSLGGVSGGMETQYF.